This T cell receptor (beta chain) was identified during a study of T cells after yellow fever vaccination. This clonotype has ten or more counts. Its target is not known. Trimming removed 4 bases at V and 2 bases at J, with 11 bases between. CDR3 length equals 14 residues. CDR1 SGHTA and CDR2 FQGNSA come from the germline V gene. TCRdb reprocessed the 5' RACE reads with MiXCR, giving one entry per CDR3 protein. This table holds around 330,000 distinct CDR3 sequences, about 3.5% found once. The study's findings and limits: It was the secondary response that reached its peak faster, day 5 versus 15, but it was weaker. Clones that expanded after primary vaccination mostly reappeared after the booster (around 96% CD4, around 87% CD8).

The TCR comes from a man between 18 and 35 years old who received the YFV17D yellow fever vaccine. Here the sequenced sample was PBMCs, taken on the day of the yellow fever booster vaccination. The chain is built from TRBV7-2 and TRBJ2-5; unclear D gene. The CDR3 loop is CASSSPVQQETQYF. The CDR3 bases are TGTGCCAGCAGCTCCCCGGTTCAACAAGAGACCCAGTACTTC.